The clone carrying this T cell receptor (beta chain) was seen a few times. Single viable CD3+CD4+CD8-CD45RO+ cells were sorted as the memory CD4+ T cells. The data originate from a study of memory CD4+ T cells and cytomegalovirus serostatus. Trimming took 5 bases from V and 1 from J, leaving 20 bases between them. CDR3 length equals 17 residues. Germline V gene sequence: CDR1 LNHDA, CDR2 SQIVND (reference sequence). Profiling relied on immunoSEQ multiplex PCR, and the TCRdb table lists in-frame clones only, not all of them. The sample has around 38,000 clones; 60% to 85% are singletons. V gene TRBV19 combines with J gene TRBJ1-1; D gene uncertain. The receptor's source is an adult in good health and CMV-seronegative. Material for sequencing was memory CD4+ T cells from blood. CDR3 loop: CASSGDSMVYRNTEAFF. Here the CDR3 DNA reads TGTGCCAGTAGTGGAGACTCTATGGTGTACAGGAACACTGAAGCTTTCTTT.